The 3 T cell receptor beta chains presented below share a single source sample, sequenced in a study of cytomegalovirus exposure and HLA in healthy donors. 13 Jbeta primers and 60 Vbeta primers were used for the PCR. TCRdb's copy holds only in-frame clones and misses some; the assay was immunoSEQ multiplex PCR. The repertoire holds over 85,000 clones, with roughly 85% as singletons. The sequenced sample was PBMCs. The receptors were gathered from a man aged 40-49 years in good health and CMV-seronegative.

The gene calls are TRBV15 and TRBJ1-2; D perhaps matches TRBD1 (5 bases). Germline V gene data show CDR1 as LNHNV and CDR2 as YYDKDF (reference sequence). Trimming removed 3 bases at V and 2 bases at J, with 10 bases between. The CDR3 is made up of 14 amino acids. The CDR3 loop reads CATSRAGGNYGYTF. The CDR3 DNA sequence: TGTGCCACCAGCAGGGCTGGGGGGAACTATGGCTACACCTTC.

The chain carries TRBV5-1 and TRBJ2-4, with TRBD2 as a possible D gene (6 bases). The CDR3 loop spans 14 amino acids. V gave up 0 bases and J gave up 5 bases, with 9 bases separating them. Germline V gives CDR1 SGHRS, CDR2 YFSETQ. In DNA form, the CDR3 reads TGCGCCAGCAGCTTGGATCCGGGGGAAAACATTCAGTACTTC. Translated: CASSLDPGENIQYF.

The CDR3 region has the DNA TGTGCCAGCAGTCCCACCGGGGGGGTGGGGGCTGAAGCTTTCTTT. Translating gives CASSPTGGVGAEAFF. The chain links TRBV28 to TRBJ1-1; tentatively, D is TRBD1 (5 bases). V lost 5 bases to trimming and J lost 6 bases, with 19 bases between them. The germline CDR1 and CDR2 sequences are MDHEN and SYDVKM. This CDR3 contains 15 residues. Drawing the rest from reference TRBV28 and TRBJ1-1, the complete variable domain is DVKVTQSSRYLVKRTGEKVFLECVQDMDHENMFWYRQDPGLGLRLIYFSYDVKMKEKGDIPEGYSVSREKKERFSLILESASTNQTSMYLCASSPTGGVGAEAFFGQGTRLTVV.